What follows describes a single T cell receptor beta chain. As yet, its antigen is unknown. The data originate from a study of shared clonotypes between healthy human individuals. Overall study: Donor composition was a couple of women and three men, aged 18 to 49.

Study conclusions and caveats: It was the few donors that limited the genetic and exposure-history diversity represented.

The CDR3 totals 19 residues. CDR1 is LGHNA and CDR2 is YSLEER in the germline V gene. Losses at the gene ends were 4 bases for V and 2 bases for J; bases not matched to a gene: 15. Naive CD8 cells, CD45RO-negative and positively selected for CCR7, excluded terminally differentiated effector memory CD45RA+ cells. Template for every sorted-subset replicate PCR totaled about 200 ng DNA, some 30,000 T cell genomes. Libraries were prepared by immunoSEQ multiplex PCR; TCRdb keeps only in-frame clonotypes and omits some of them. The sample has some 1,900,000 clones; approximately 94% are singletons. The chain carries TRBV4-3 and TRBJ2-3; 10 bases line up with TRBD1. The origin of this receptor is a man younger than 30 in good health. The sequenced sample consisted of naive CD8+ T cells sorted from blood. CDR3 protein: CASSPSLQGQGWSTDTQYF. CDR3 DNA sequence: TGCGCCAGCAGCCCAAGCCTTCAGGGACAGGGGTGGTCCACAGATACGCAGTATTTT.